This T cell receptor beta chain was documented in a study of T cell responses to AZD1222 COVID-19 vaccine (dated by TCRdb to the early 2020s). About the full investigation: A total of 233 trial participants underwent TCR sequencing, of whom about 210 received two doses of AZD1222 and around 25 received two doses of the MenACWY control vaccine. Enrollment into the trials was organized by age into subgroups of 18-55, 56-69 and 70-plus years, and those subgroups contained about 160, 30 and 59 TCR-sequenced participants, respectively. Paper-wide results and their limitations: No day 14 peak-response samples were available, so repertoires were characterized only after the peak T cell response. Reportedly, close to half of the unique spike-specific TCRs recognized epitopes lying outside the regions that are mutated in the B.1.351 and B.1.1.7 variants. Participants were mostly white British and included more females than males, and it was suggested by the authors that clonal diversity may have been underestimated. CD4 TCRs associated with the vaccine covered the entire spike protein, and the dominant responses were in regions 160-218 and 743-854. Only a handful of AZD1222 recipients were SARS-CoV-2 seropositive at baseline, limiting conclusions about previously exposed vaccinees. In the small 56-69-year group, the increase in depth fell short of significance, most likely because of low power. After two AZD1222 doses, spike-specific TCR breadth and depth were significantly higher than at day 0 and than in MenACWY recipients.

The CDR3 regions of human TCRbeta chains were analyzed by immunosequencing. Processing in the source paper ran as follows. TCRs in the repertoires were compared against a reference library of SARS-CoV-2-specific TCRs that had been generated with the MIRA antigen-specificity platform. Breadth was defined as the fraction of unique TCRs that were SARS-CoV-2-associated, and depth was defined as the fraction of total T cells that were SARS-CoV-2-associated. Using the MIRA data, each spike-specific TCR was assigned both to the spike region to which the TCR was reactive and to a CD4 or CD8 class. Log10-transformed breadth and depth values were compared by one-way ANOVA with Sidak's multiple comparisons tests. TCRdb took over this immuneACCESS table, retaining in-frame rearrangements with V and J assigned. Such tables are incomplete; in checked studies, under half of the missing clones stem from an unresolved V gene, and the remainder is unexplained. From that table come the V and J calls and clone size; the DNA was used to work out D and trimming. A total of approximately 30,000 clones appear in this sample, about nine tenths of them only once. 11% of the sample is held by the ten biggest clonotypes.

The time point label here, explained by the study, means: about 28 days (+/-7) after the second vaccine dose. AZD1222 recipients whose second dose came at about 4 weeks and those whose second dose came at about 12 weeks were combined into one group, since spike-specific TCR depth and breadth did not differ between the two schedules. The vaccinee samples were drawn from two UK trials, COV001 and COV002, one of which was a single-blind randomized controlled phase 2/3 trial testing AZD1222 (ChAdOx1 nCoV-19) in healthy adults. For TCRbeta chain sequencing, PBMC samples were collected from trial participants at day 0 and at day 28 after the second dose. For this clone: This receptor's antigen is unknown. The record has no base qualities; no much larger clone is one base away.

Taken from the germline V gene (reference sequence), the CDR1 and CDR2 loops are MNHEY and SMNVEV. Reading from cysteine to phenylalanine, the CDR3 counts 12 amino acids. The DNA shown is the 36-base CDR3, in frame from base 1. Ends trimmed: V by 6 bases, J by 15 bases; bases unmatched to a gene: 9. This specimen consisted of peripheral blood, obtained 28 days after the second AZD1222 dose. Recombination joined TRBV27 with TRBJ2-2, with 8 bases in between that match TRBD2. This receptor was obtained from an adult who received the AZD1222 COVID-19 vaccine. The sequenced DNA: TGTGCCAGCAGCGCGGGGGGTCTTCCGGTGTTTTTT. Its translation is CASSAGGLPVFF.